The clone carrying this T cell receptor (beta chain) was detected a few times. Its specificity is not known. This entry comes from a study of T-cell memory formation after mild COVID-19. Study-level background: Each donor largely had its own TCR clusters.

Study-wide results and limits: Pre-infection memory held some responding clones, suggesting pre-existing cross-reactive T cells responded. The authors did not confirm SARS-CoV-2 specificity of second-wave clones peaking day 37.

The 5'RACE method, run with constant-segment primers, produced TCR alpha and TCR beta cDNA libraries (carrying sample barcodes and UMIs). TCRdb reprocessed the 5' RACE reads with MiXCR, giving one entry per CDR3 protein. The sample contains over 500,000 distinct CDR3 sequences, approximately 15% of which appear only once. The CDR3 consists of 12 residues. The V gene lost 1 base and the J gene lost 10 bases, with 8 bases spanning the gap. Germline loops: CDR1 SGHVS, CDR2 FQNEAQ. The J gene is TRBJ2-1, the V gene TRBV7-8, with D possibly being TRBD1 (5 bases). This clonotype originated in an adult woman who had mild COVID-19 (a few samples of this study predate the infection). Cell type and time point are not known. Sample: PBMCs or a T cell subset sorted from them (not recorded which). This chain's CDR3 is CASSLVRTEQFF. The CDR3 DNA sequence: TGTGCCAGCAGCTTAGTTCGGACAGAGCAGTTCTTC.